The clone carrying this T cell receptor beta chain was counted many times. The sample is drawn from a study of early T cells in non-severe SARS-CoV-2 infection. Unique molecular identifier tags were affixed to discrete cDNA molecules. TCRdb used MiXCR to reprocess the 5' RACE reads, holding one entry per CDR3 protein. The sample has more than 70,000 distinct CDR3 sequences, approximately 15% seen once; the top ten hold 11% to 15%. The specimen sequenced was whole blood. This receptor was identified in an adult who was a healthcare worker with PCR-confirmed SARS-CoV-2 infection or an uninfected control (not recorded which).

In nucleotides, the CDR3 is TGTGCCAGCAGCTTAACCGGGGGAAAGGACGAGCAGTACTTC. As protein: CASSLTGGKDEQYF. This rearrangement joins TRBV7-6 to TRBJ2-7, with a weak D call TRBD2 (6 bases). The CDR3 length is 14 residues. Germline-derived CDR1 and CDR2 are SGHVS and FNYEAQ. Trimming took 2 bases from V and 5 from J, leaving 13 bases between them.